This is a list of T cell receptor beta chains from one sample in a study of cytomegalovirus exposure and HLA in healthy donors. Repertoires were generated with immunoSEQ multiplex PCR, while TCRdb's copy carries only in-frame clones and drops some. Counted here are about 200,000 clones, 65% to 85% occurring once; the ten biggest clones make up approximately 1.7%. The sequenced sample consisted of PBMCs. These TCRs come from a man aged 40-55 years in good health and CMV-seropositive. Both conserved end residues are part of each CDR3. D genes are given only for firm matches. Some rows have no size entry. The others give once, few or many, or a class for an expanded clone.

clone_size d_call j_call v_call cdr3_nt cdr3_aa
- - TRBJ2-1 TRBV7-9 TGTGCCAGCAGCTTGGGTTGGAGCAGCCATGAGCAGTTCTTC CASSLGWSSHEQFF
- - TRBJ2-3 TRBV27 TGTGCCAGCAAGGGGCCTACGCAGTATTTT CASKGPTQYF
- - TRBJ1-2 TRBV29-1 TGCAGCGTTGAAGGCGACAGGTCTAGGAACTATGGCTACACCTTC CSVEGDRSRNYGYTF
- TRBD2 TRBJ2-1 TRBV7-9 TGTGCCAGCAGCCCAACTAGCGGGAGCTACAATGAGCAGTTCTTC CASSPTSGSYNEQFF
- TRBD2 TRBJ2-7 TRBV11-2 TGTGCCAGCAGCTATCAGACAGGGGGACTAGCGGGGTTCTACGAGCAGTACTTC CASSYQTGGLAGFYEQYF
- TRBD1 TRBJ1-5 TRBV2 TGTGCCAGCAGTGGACCGGGGCAGGGGGCGGGTCAGCCCCAGCATTTT CASSGPGQGAGQPQHF
- TRBD1 TRBJ2-3 TRBV7-9 TGTGCCAGCAGCGCCCCCGGGACAGGGAGGTCAGATACGCAGTATTTT CASSAPGTGRSDTQYF
- - TRBJ2-7 TRBV7-7 TGTGCCAGCAGCCCTGGACAGTCCTACGAGCAGTACTTC CASSPGQSYEQYF
- TRBD1 TRBJ1-5 TRBV6-1 TGTGCCAGCAGGGACAGGGGGAATTTACAGCCCCAGCATTTT CASRDRGNLQPQHF
- - TRBJ2-1 TRBV11-3 TGTGCCAGCAGCCCCTCAGGGGCGGTCGCGGGTGAGCAGTTCTTC CASSPSGAVAGEQFF
- TRBD2 TRBJ2-5 TRBV20-1 TGCAGTGCTAGGGGAGGGGAGACCCAGTACTTC CSARGGETQYF
- - TRBJ2-3 TRBV2 TGTGCCAGCAACGGGGGCACAGATACGCAGTATTTT CASNGGTDTQYF
- - TRBJ2-7 TRBV27 TGTGCCAGCAGTTTCGAGGGTAAAATCTCCTACGAGCAGTACTTC CASSFEGKISYEQYF
- TRBD1 TRBJ1-1 TRBV19 TGTGCCAGTAGAATCAGGGGGGAGCGTACTGAAGCTTTCTTT CASRIRGERTEAFF
- TRBD2 TRBJ2-5 TRBV7-9 TGTGCCAGCAGCCAAGGGACTAGCGGACAAGAGACCCAGTACTTC CASSQGTSGQETQYF
- TRBD2 TRBJ2-7 TRBV18 TGTGCCAGCTCACCAATAAGGACTAGCAGCTACGAGCAGTACTTC CASSPIRTSSYEQYF
- - TRBJ1-3 TRBV5-4 TGTGCCAGCAGCACACAGGGTGAGGACACCATATATTTT CASSTQGEDTIYF
- TRBD1 TRBJ1-2 TRBV29-1 TGCAGCGTTACCGGGACAGGATACGGCTACACCTTC CSVTGTGYGYTF
- TRBD2 TRBJ2-5 TRBV4-2 TGTGCCAGCAGCCAAGAGTCCCTAGCGGGAGGACAAGAGACCCAGTACTTC CASSQESLAGGQETQYF
- - TRBJ1-1 TRBV6-5 TGTGCCAGCAGTTTCAGCGGGGCGAACACTGAAGCTTTCTTT CASSFSGANTEAFF
- TRBD2 TRBJ2-1 TRBV7-2 TGTGCCAGCAGCTTAGCGGGAGGGAACAACAATGAGCAGTTCTTC CASSLAGGNNNEQFF
- TRBD1 TRBJ2-3 TRBV7-9 TGTGCCAGCAGCCCTGGCTTGGGACAGGCCACAGATACGCAGTATTTT CASSPGLGQATDTQYF
- - TRBJ2-5 TRBV5-1 TGCGCCAGCAGCCGGGATCCCGCGGGACCGGGAGAGACCCAGTACTTC CASSRDPAGPGETQYF
- TRBD2 TRBJ2-2 TRBV28 TGTGCCAGCAGTTTCGCCGCTAGCGGGAACACCGGGGAGCTGTTTTTT CASSFAASGNTGELFF
- TRBD2 TRBJ2-5 TRBV11-2 TGTGCCAGCAGCGTTGGGACTAGCGGGGGGGAGACCCAGTACTTC CASSVGTSGGETQYF
- TRBD1 TRBJ2-2 TRBV25-1 TGTGCCAGCAGTCTTCGGACAGGGGGTGCTGCCGGGGAGCTGTTTTTT CASSLRTGGAAGELFF
- - TRBJ2-3 TRBV19 TGTGCCAGTAGTATCGGGACTGCCACAGATACGCAGTATTTT CASSIGTATDTQYF
- - TRBJ1-5 TRBV9 TGTGCCAGCAGCGTTAAGGGGAAACCCAATCAGCCCCAGCATTTT CASSVKGKPNQPQHF
- - TRBJ1-2 TRBV6-1 TGTGCCAGCAGGAAAACAGGATACTATGGCTACACCTTC CASRKTGYYGYTF
- - TRBJ1-4 TRBV5-6 TGTGCCAGCAGCTTACAACCGCAGGTCCTTAATGAAAAACTGTTTTTT CASSLQPQVLNEKLFF
- - TRBJ1-1 TRBV28 TGTGCCAGCAGTCCCGGGAACACTGAAGCTTTCTTT CASSPGNTEAFF
- TRBD2 TRBJ2-1 TRBV7-9 TGTGCCAGCAGCCCCGGGACTAGCGGGAGGGGGTCCTACAATGAGCAGTTCTTC CASSPGTSGRGSYNEQFF
once TRBD2 TRBJ2-1 TRBV28 TGTGCCAGCAGAGTCGGACTAGCGGGAGGGTACAATGAGCAGTTCTTC CASRVGLAGGYNEQFF
- TRBD2 TRBJ2-7 TRBV25-1 TGTGCCAGCAGTGGCAGGACTAGCGGGAGGCTCGAGCAGTACTTC CASSGRTSGRLEQYF
- TRBD1 TRBJ1-5 TRBV7-6 TGTGCCAGCAGCCGAGGGACAGTGGTGGGTCAGCCCCAGCATTTT CASSRGTVVGQPQHF
- - TRBJ1-2 TRBV6-5 TGTGCCAGCAGTCCCAGGGTTGGGTATGGCTACACCTTC CASSPRVGYGYTF
few TRBD2 TRBJ2-1 TRBV7-9 TGTGCCAGCATGGCCCCTAGCGGGAGTCTGGTTGAGCAGTTCTTC CASMAPSGSLVEQFF
- - TRBJ2-7 TRBV6-5 TGTGCCAGCACCTCACCGGACAGCTCCTACGAGCAGTACTTC CASTSPDSSYEQYF
- - TRBJ2-7 TRBV7-6 TGTGCCAGCAGCTTAGGGGCCTCCGCGGAGGTCTACGAGCAGTACTTC CASSLGASAEVYEQYF
once - TRBJ2-7 TRBV10-3 TGTGCCATCAGTGAAGGGACTCACGAGCAGTACTTC CAISEGTHEQYF
- TRBD2 TRBJ2-1 TRBV14 TGTGCCAGCAGCCAAGTAGTAGCGGGAGGGCTTCGCAATGAGCAGTTCTTC CASSQVVAGGLRNEQFF
- - TRBJ2-7 TRBV19 TGTGCCAGTAGTCCGGGTAGGGGTTCCTACGAGCAGTACTTC CASSPGRGSYEQYF
few - TRBJ1-2 TRBV28 TGTGCCAGCAGTTTAATGAGCTATGGCTACACCTTC CASSLMSYGYTF
- TRBD1 TRBJ1-1 TRBV29-1 TGCAGCGCCGCCGGGACAGACGTAGTTGGAGCTTTCTTT CSAAGTDVVGAFF
- - TRBJ1-1 TRBV6-5 TGTGCCAGCAGTCCAACAGGGCCTGGGAACACTGAAGCTTTCTTT CASSPTGPGNTEAFF
- TRBD1 TRBJ2-1 TRBV5-1 TGCGCCAGCAGCTTGGAGGGACAGGGATGGAATGAGCAGTTCTTC CASSLEGQGWNEQFF
- - TRBJ2-2 TRBV7-3 TGTGCCAGCAGCGTACAGGGTTTGGGCACCGGGGAGCTGTTTTTT CASSVQGLGTGELFF
- TRBD2 TRBJ2-1 TRBV29-1 TGCAGCGTTCGGGCGGGAGAAAGGGCCAATGAGGGGTTCTTC CSVRAGERANEGFF
few - TRBJ2-3 TRBV6-5 TGTGCCAGCAGTTACTCCCGACTGACCACAGATACGCAGTATTTT CASSYSRLTTDTQYF
- - TRBJ1-3 TRBV12-5 TGTGCTAGTGGTCCCTGGACAGAAATCTCTGGAAACACCATATATTTT CASGPWTEISGNTIYF
- TRBD1 TRBJ2-7 TRBV5-6 TGTGCCAGCAGCGAGGGACAGGGGTCTCTCTCCTACGAGCAGTACTTC CASSEGQGSLSYEQYF
few TRBD2 TRBJ2-2 TRBV11-2 TGTGCCAGCAGCTCGATAGCGGGAGGGCACACCGGGGAGCTGTTTTTT CASSSIAGGHTGELFF
few - TRBJ2-5 TRBV28 TGTGCCAGCAGTTTTTCCAGGGTGTGGGAGACCCAGTACTTC CASSFSRVWETQYF
- TRBD1 TRBJ1-5 TRBV23-1 TGCGCCAGCAGTCAGGGGACAGGGGGTAACAATCAGCCCCAGCATTTT CASSQGTGGNNQPQHF
once - TRBJ1-4 TRBV27 TGTGCCAGCAGCAATAGTCTCTCAACTAATGAAAAACTGTTTTTT CASSNSLSTNEKLFF
few - TRBJ1-1 TRBV30 TGTGCCTGGAGTCTCGTGACCCGAGGGAATGAAGCTTTCTTT CAWSLVTRGNEAFF
few - TRBJ2-5 TRBV7-2 TGTGCCAGCAGCTGGACTCTACAAACACAAGAGACCCAGTACTTC CASSWTLQTQETQYF